The present entry profiles one T cell receptor (beta chain) with its context. The sample originates from a study of blood T cell repertoires in COVID-19. In the study overall: Samples came from the United States, Italy and Spain, spanning acute and convalescent COVID-19. The cDNA or gDNA used as material had been derived from T cells, B-cell-depleted T cells, or PBMCs.

V was pared by 3 bases and J by 2 bases, with 5 bases of the junction left unmatched. Germline loops: CDR1 KGHSH, CDR2 LQKENI. The CDR3 loop spans 15 amino acids. Per the original methods: Reference gene primer amplification gave nucleated cell count estimates. Sequenced by immunoSEQ multiplex PCR; TCRdb stores in-frame clones only, minus some. From that table come the V and J calls and clone size; the DNA was used to work out D and trimming. Of roughly 280,000 clones listed, 70% to 90% were seen once; the top ten hold 9.5% to 11%. The TCR comes from a woman aged 70 to 79 with acute or convalescent COVID-19. The gene calls are TRBV18 and TRBJ2-5; 8 bases fit TRBD2. Specimen: peripheral blood. The CDR3 loop reads CASSPMAGGQETQYF. The DNA for the CDR3 is TGTGCCAGCTCACCTATGGCGGGGGGTCAAGAGACCCAGTACTTC.